These 15 T cell receptor beta chains originate from one sample sequenced in a study of shared clonotypes between healthy human individuals. The naive CD8 fraction comprised CD45RO-negative cells positively selected for CCR7 and excluded terminally differentiated effector memory CD45RA+ cells. Method: immunoSEQ multiplex PCR; TCRdb's copy keeps in-frame clones and lacks some. The table records 700,000 to 950,000 clones, about 97% of them present only once. The sequenced sample was naive CD8+ T cells sorted from blood. These receptors all stem from a man aged 25-40 years in good health.

V is TRBV13 and J is TRBJ1-1; D remains ambiguous. Germline CDR1 is PRHDT and CDR2 is FYEKMQ (reference sequence). The CDR3 covers 13 residues. V lost 5 bases, J lost 1 base, and 8 bases lay in between. The CDR3 protein is CASSPEGNTEAFF. CDR3 DNA: TGTGCCAGCAGCCCTGAGGGGAACACTGAAGCTTTCTTT.

The chain couples TRBV18 to TRBJ2-1; D is perhaps TRBD2 (5 bases). The V gene's germline CDR1 is KGHSH and CDR2 LQKENI. V was shortened by 1 base and J by 7 bases, with 14 bases between the two germline ends. The length of the CDR3 is 15 residues. The CDR3 DNA is TGTGCCAGCTCACCACTGTCCATCCCGGGGAATGAGCAGTTCTTC. It specifies CASSPLSIPGNEQFF. The full variable domain, completed using reference TRBV18 and TRBJ2-1, is NAGVMQNPRHLVRRRGQEARLRCSPMKGHSHVYWYRQLPEEGLKFMVYLQKENIIDESGMPKERFSAEFPKEGPSILRIQQVVRGDSAAYFCASSPLSIPGNEQFFGPGTRLTVL.

This clone was detected once. The chain recombines TRBV11-2 with TRBJ2-5; TRBD1 aligns across 8 bases. The junction had 14 bases not matched to a gene; V was cut back by 0 bases and J by 5 bases. Looked up from germline, CDR1 is SGHAT and CDR2 is FQNNGV. The length of the CDR3 is 18 residues. The CDR3 here is CASSLEPPGQGLRETQYF. The CDR3 nucleotides read TGTGCCAGCAGCTTAGAGCCCCCCGGACAGGGCTTGCGGGAGACCCAGTACTTC.

In its sample, this clone was seen once. The rearrangement uses TRBV7-9 and TRBJ2-5; D is perhaps TRBD2 (6 bases). Trimming removed 0 bases from V and 6 bases from J, with 20 bases in between. This CDR3 region has 17 residues. Per the germline V gene, CDR1 is SEHNR and CDR2 is FQNEAQ (reference sequence). CDR3 amino acids: CASSLASGASPKKTQYF. CDR3 in DNA: TGTGCCAGCAGCTTAGCTAGCGGTGCCAGCCCTAAAAAGACCCAGTACTTC.

The rearrangement joins TRBV27 to TRBJ2-5; no firm D call. Germline CDR1 MNHEY, CDR2 SMNVEV (reference sequence). The CDR3 loop spans 13 amino acids. The V end lost 6 bases, the J end lost 7 bases, and 15 bases lay between the germline ends. For the CDR3, the DNA is TGTGCCAGCAGCGAGAACAGCCTTGGGACCCAGTACTTC. It specifies CASSENSLGTQYF.

A note on this clone: Other DNA sequences in this sample translate to the same CDR3. This chain connects TRBV6-4 to TRBJ2-2; TRBD2 matches 14 bases. The CDR3 is 17 residues long. The ends lost 3 bases at V and 7 bases at J; junction bases unmatched: 7. Germline assignment: CDR1 MRHNA and CDR2 SNTAGT. In nucleotides, the CDR3 is TGTGCCAGCAGTGAGGATCGACTAGCGGGGGGGTTCGGGGAGCTGTTTTTT. Translation: CASSEDRLAGGFGELFF.

This sequence joins TRBV2 and TRBJ2-1; tentative D call: TRBD2 (5 bases). V was clipped by 4 bases and J by 6 bases, with 10 bases between them. The CDR3 runs to 13 residues. Germline CDR1 reads SNHLY; CDR2 reads FYNNEI. The CDR3 DNA sequence: TGTGCCAGCAGTGGGACTCTTTCCAATGAGCAGTTCTTC. It specifies CASSGTLSNEQFF.

The chain combines TRBV27 with TRBJ1-4, with a tentative D call TRBD1 (6 bases). The V and J ends lost 2 bases and 12 bases respectively, with 16 bases between them. Germline V lookup: CDR1 MNHEY, CDR2 SMNVEV (reference sequence). CDR3 length: 14 residues. CDR3 in amino acids: CASSLAIQGTELFF. The CDR3 DNA reads as TGTGCCAGCAGTTTAGCCATACAGGGTACTGAACTGTTTTTT.

The V gene is TRBV10-3, the J gene TRBJ1-1, with D possibly matching TRBD1 (6 bases). Germline CDR1 is ENHRY and CDR2 is SYGVKD. V was trimmed by 2 bases and J by 4 bases, leaving 14 bases between them. The CDR3 runs to 15 residues. The CDR3 reads CAISETEGGSTEAFF. The CDR3 bases are TGTGCCATCAGTGAGACAGAAGGGGGTTCCACTGAAGCTTTCTTT.

On this clone itself: This sample also contains other DNA sequences that code for the same CDR3. This sequence joins TRBV5-6 and TRBJ2-7; D unclear. CDR1 SGHDT and CDR2 YYEEEE come from the germline V gene. The V end lost 0 bases, the J end lost 5 bases, and 6 bases lay between the germline ends. The CDR3 has 12 amino acids. The DNA for the CDR3 is TGTGCCAGCAGCTTGGGGCTGAACGAGCAGTACTTC. Encoded protein: CASSLGLNEQYF.

The chain joins TRBV15 to TRBJ1-2; D is ambiguous. The ends were cut back, 1 base at V and 4 bases at J, with 7 bases in the middle. The CDR3 runs to 13 residues. Germline CDR1 reads LNHNV; CDR2 reads YYDKDF (reference sequence). CDR3 amino acids: CATSRANSYGYTF. Written as DNA, the CDR3 is TGTGCCACCAGCAGAGCTAACAGCTATGGCTACACCTTC.

The genes are TRBV29-1 and TRBJ2-6; D ambiguous. Trimming took 1 base from V and 0 from J, leaving 4 bases between them. The germline V gene has CDR1 SQVTM and CDR2 ANQGSEA. CDR3 size: 14 residues. The CDR3 DNA is TGCAGCGTTGAAGGAATCTCTGGGGCCAACGTCCTGACTTTC. Protein sequence: CSVEGISGANVLTF. Full variable domain (remainder filled in from reference TRBV29-1 and TRBJ2-6): SAVISQKPSRDICQRGTSLTIQCQVDSQVTMMFWYRQQPGQSLTLIATANQGSEATYESGFVIDKFPISRPNLTFSTLTVSNMSPEDSSIYLCSVEGISGANVLTFGAGSRLTVL.

The rearrangement uses TRBV6-6 and TRBJ1-4; no clear D gene. Germline V gives CDR1 MNHNY, CDR2 SVGAGI (reference sequence). The ends were cut back, 5 bases at V and 7 bases at J, with 8 bases in the middle. There are 12 residues in the CDR3. The DNA of the CDR3 is TGTGCCAGCAGTCCCGACACTGAAAAACTGTTTTTT. It encodes CASSPDTEKLFF.

The CDR3 bases are TGTGCCAGCAGTTTCGGGGAAGGGGGCAGGGGCTACACCTTC. Residues: CASSFGEGGRGYTF. This chain uses TRBV28 with TRBJ1-2, with 7 bases that match TRBD1. The germline gives CDR1 MDHEN, CDR2 SYDVKM. V lost 3 bases, J lost 8 bases, and 9 bases stayed unmatched. CDR3 length equals 14 residues.

A note on this clone: Additional DNA sequences in this sample encode the identical CDR3. The chain employs TRBV5-1 and TRBJ1-1; D may be TRBD1 (6 bases). The CDR3 loop spans 14 amino acids. CDR1 and CDR2 from the germline V gene are SGHRS and YFSETQ. Trimming took off 0 bases at V and 5 bases at J, with 11 bases between the two ends. This CDR3 is CASSLEQGGTEAFF. In nucleotides, the CDR3 is TGCGCCAGCAGCTTGGAACAGGGTGGGACTGAAGCTTTCTTT.